This TCR beta chain is drawn from a study of cytomegalovirus exposure and HLA in healthy donors. This clone was recorded once. Its antigen remains unidentified. The PCR had 60 Vbeta and 13 Jbeta primers. Clones were read by immunoSEQ multiplex PCR, and TCRdb kept only the in-frame ones, dropping some. This table has under 200,000 clones, 75% to 90% appearing once. CDR1 and CDR2 from the germline V gene are MNHEY and SVGAGI. Deletions cut 6 bases from V and 0 bases from J, with 11 bases between. This CDR3 spans 15 amino acids. Broader study findings: Productive status was seen about 87% or about 30% of the time for most TCR beta V segments in an earlier analysis. It was reportedly the case that the classifier diagnosed cytomegalovirus status with high specificity and sensitivity. Through in vitro validation, three CMV-associated chains were shown to be specific for CMV antigens.

The rearrangement links TRBV6-5 to TRBJ2-2; the D gene is possibly TRBD2 (5 bases). The receptor was isolated from a woman between 18 and 29 years old in good health and CMV-seronegative. Sample: PBMCs. The CDR3 bases are TGTGCCAGCAGATCCGGGAACGCGAACACCGGGGAGCTGTTTTTT. Translation: CASRSGNANTGELFF.